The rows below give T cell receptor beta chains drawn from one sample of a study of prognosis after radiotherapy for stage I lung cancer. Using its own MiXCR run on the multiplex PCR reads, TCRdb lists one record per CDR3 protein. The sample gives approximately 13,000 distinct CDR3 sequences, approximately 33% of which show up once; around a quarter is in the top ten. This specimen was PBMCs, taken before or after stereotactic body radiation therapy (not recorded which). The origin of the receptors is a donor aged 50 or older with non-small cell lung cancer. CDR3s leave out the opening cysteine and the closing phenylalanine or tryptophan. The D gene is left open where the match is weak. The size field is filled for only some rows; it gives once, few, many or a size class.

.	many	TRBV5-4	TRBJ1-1	ASRPGSGNTEAF
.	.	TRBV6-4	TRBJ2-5	ASSDRQETQY
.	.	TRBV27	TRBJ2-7	ASSLWGPGRATYEQY
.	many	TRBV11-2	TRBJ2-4	ASSLDWAANIQY
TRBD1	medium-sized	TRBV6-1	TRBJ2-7	ASSENRGLYEQY
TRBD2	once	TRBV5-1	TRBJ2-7	ASSPLFGTSYEQY
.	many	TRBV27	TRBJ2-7	ASSPRDPSYEQY
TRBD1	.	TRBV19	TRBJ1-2	ASRMGTGGRDYCYT
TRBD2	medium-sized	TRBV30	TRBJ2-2	AWSRGRTTGELF
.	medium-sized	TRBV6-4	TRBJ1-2	AAIPTGISIYGYT
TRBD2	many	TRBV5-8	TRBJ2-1	ASRKILAGYNEQF
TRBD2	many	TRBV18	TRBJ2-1	ASSLLAGNEQF
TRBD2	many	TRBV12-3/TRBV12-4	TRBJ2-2	ASSLLAGGPAGELF
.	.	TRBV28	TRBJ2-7	ASSPLGGSYEQY
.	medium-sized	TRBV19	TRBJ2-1	ASSMGTSLAVRSYNEQF
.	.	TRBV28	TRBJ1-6	ASRPTGSNSHFH
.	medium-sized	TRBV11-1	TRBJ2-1	ASSVNPVSNEQF
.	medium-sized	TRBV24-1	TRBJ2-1	ATSDFKDEQF
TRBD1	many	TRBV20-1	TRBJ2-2	SAPRQGRRELF
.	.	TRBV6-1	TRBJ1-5	ASSGKGGPNQHQH
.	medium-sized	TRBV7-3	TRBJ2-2	ASSLSSNTGELF
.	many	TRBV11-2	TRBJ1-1	ASSFENTEAF
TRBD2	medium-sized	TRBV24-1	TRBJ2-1	ATSDPTGLAKDNEQF
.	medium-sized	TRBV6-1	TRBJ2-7	ASSVQPGTWSSYEQY
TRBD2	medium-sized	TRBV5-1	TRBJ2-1	ASSSSAGVASNEQF
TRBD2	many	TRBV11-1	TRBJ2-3	ASSQGLAAQRSTDTQY
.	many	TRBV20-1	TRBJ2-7	SARDRFGPLPNEQY
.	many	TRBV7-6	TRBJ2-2	ASSDFIGELF
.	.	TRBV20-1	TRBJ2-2	SAPKRDTELF
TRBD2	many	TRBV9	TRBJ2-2	ASSDPGLAGGMYTGELF
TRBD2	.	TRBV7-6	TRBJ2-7	ASSPGTSGSQGYEQY
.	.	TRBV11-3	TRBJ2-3	ASSLGGSPDTHY
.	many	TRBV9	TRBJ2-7	ASSVDGISYEQY
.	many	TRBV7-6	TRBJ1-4	ASSLTIRGQGEKLF
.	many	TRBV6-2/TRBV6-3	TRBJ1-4	ASSLGEKLF
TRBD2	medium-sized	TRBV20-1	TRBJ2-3	RVLAGGVTDTQY
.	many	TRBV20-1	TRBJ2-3	SASRTDTQY
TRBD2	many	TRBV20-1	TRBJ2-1	SASGYLAEHYNEQF
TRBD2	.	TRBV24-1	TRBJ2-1	ATSDLAGSSYNEKF
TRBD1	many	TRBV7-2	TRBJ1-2	ASSWTGWGYT
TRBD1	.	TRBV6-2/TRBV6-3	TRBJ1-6	ASSSTGPYLVSLLH
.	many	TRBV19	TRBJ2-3	ASSIYKRGTDTQY
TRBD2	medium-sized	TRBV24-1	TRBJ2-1	ATSDYRGGSYNEQF
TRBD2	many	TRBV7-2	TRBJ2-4	ASSLVGTRSFGSKNIQY
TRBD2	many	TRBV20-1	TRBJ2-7	SARGPGLAGALGQY
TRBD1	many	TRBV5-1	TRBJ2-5	ASSLVTGGAETQY
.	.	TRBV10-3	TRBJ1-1	VIRAEMNTEAF
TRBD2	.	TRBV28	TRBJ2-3	ASSLCGTSGRAPDTQY
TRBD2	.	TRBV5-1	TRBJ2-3	ASGWEPGLALLDTQY
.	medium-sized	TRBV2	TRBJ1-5	ASSEGERNQPQH
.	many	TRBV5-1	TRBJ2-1	ASSLIPYNEQF
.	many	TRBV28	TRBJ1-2	ASREGGYFGYT
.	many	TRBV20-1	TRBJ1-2	SARDRQGYGYT
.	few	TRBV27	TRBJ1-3	ASGAIWGTGNTIY
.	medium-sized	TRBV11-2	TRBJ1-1	ASSLVPGAGEAF